This T cell receptor beta chain was sequenced during a study of breast tumors, draining lymph nodes, adjacent tissues. Study outcomes and limitations: Compared with lymph nodes, tumors were less diverse; compared with nontumor tissue, more. Data only fit, rather than demonstrated, lymph node origin of most tumor T cells.

CDR3 length: 15 amino acids. Unmatched junction bases numbered 10, after V lost 5 bases and J lost 5 bases. From germline, CDR1 is SGHAT and CDR2 FQNNGV. Concerning this clonotype itself: Antigen unknown. A much larger clonotype is one base distant, so this may be a read error.

TCRdb itself ran the multiplex PCR reads through MiXCR, one entry per CDR3 protein. The repertoire holds approximately 170,000 distinct CDR3 sequences, with about 33% as singletons. Axillary draining lymph nodes of breast cancer patients supplied the node samples. The rearrangement links TRBV11-2 to TRBJ2-3; 7 bases are shared with TRBD2. This clonotype was obtained from a female donor with breast cancer. Some clones in this sample may be carry-over from other donors' samples. The sequenced sample was axillary lymph node tissue. The CDR3 loop reads CASSRIGTTIDTQYF. The DNA of the CDR3 is TGTGCCAGCAGCCGAATAGGGACTACCATAGATACGCAGTATTTT. The full variable domain, in which reference TRBV11-2 and TRBJ2-3 provide the parts outside the CDR3, is EAGVAQSPRYKIIEKRQSVAFWCNPISGHATLYWYQQILGQGPKLLIQFQNNGVVDDSQLPKDRFSAERLKGVDSTLKIQPAKLEDSAVYLCASSRIGTTIDTQYFGPGTRLTVL.